The sample holds many counts of the clone carrying this T cell receptor beta chain. The antigen is undetermined. This entry belongs to a study of glioma-infiltrating T cells. Notes on the study in general: Very few CDR3 sequences were shared between tissue and blood. Non-neoplastic patients had below-expected tissue-blood divergence, while all gliomas exceeded expectation.

Germline V gene data show CDR1 as SGHKS and CDR2 as YYEKEE (reference sequence). V was shortened by 4 bases and J by 4 bases, with 11 bases between the two germline ends. The CDR3 is 13 amino acids. The iRepertoire nested amplicon-rescue multiplex PCR amplified TCR alpha and beta CDR3s from RNA. Input was about 95-400 ng of tissue mRNA or PBMC total RNA. MiXCR, run by TCRdb on the multiplex PCR reads, gives a single entry per CDR3 protein. Of 90,000 or so distinct CDR3 sequences in the sample, 35% to 50% were seen once. The sequencing sample was made of glioma tissue, nonneoplastic brain tissue, or PBMCs (not recorded which). The rearrangement links TRBV5-5 to TRBJ1-1; D ambiguous. The origin of this receptor is a human donor with low-grade glioma or glioblastoma, undergoing nonglioma brain surgery, or in good health (not recorded which). As DNA, the CDR3 is TGTGCCAGCAGCAGGGCTACGCTCACTGAAGCTTTCTTT. This encodes CASSRATLTEAFF.